These T cell receptor beta chains were read from a single sample in a study of T cells after posttransplantation cyclophosphamide. Only in-frame clones appear in the TCRdb table, and some are missing; sequencing was by immunoSEQ multiplex PCR. There are approximately 47,000 clones in the sample; approximately 90% occur only once, and less than 3.5% lies in the top ten. Sequencing used PBMCs. Receptors originate from a woman in her 50s in good health and a related stem cell transplant donor. Each CDR3 is given with its conserved first and last residue. The order of the fields is CDR3 protein, CDR3 DNA, D gene, J gene, CDR3 length, V gene, clone size. D genes are given only for firm matches. Clone size, where shown, is once, few, many, or a class for clones that have expanded.

CDR3: CASSLGGDKQYF; DNA: TGCGCCAGCAGCTTGGGGGGCGACAAGCAGTACTTC; D: .; J: TRBJ2-7; length: 12; V: TRBV5-1; size: .
CDR3: CASSPRTGGAYWGEKLFF; DNA: TGTGCCAGCAGCCCAAGAACAGGGGGCGCATACTGGGGTGAAAAACTGTTTTTT; D: TRBD1; J: TRBJ1-4; length: 18; V: TRBV14; size: .
CDR3: CASRAWSGGRVAGANVLTF; DNA: TGTGCCAGCAGAGCTTGGTCTGGTGGCAGGGTGGCCGGGGCCAACGTCCTGACTTTC; D: .; J: TRBJ2-6; length: 19; V: TRBV5-4; size: .
CDR3: CAISESGQTSSGNTIYF; DNA: TGTGCCATCAGTGAGTCCGGACAGACGAGCTCTGGAAACACCATATATTTT; D: .; J: TRBJ1-3; length: 17; V: TRBV10-3; size: .
CDR3: CASSLLGGATHEQYF; DNA: TGTGCCAGCAGCCTTTTGGGGGGGGCGACCCACGAGCAGTACTTC; D: .; J: TRBJ2-7; length: 15; V: TRBV9; size: once
CDR3: CASSQLGTDTQYF; DNA: TGTGCCAGCAGCCAACTAGGGACAGATACGCAGTATTTT; D: .; J: TRBJ2-3; length: 13; V: TRBV9; size: .
CDR3: CASSLDSGYTF; DNA: TGCGCCAGCAGCTTGGACAGCGGCTACACCTTC; D: .; J: TRBJ1-2; length: 11; V: TRBV5-1; size: .
CDR3: CASSARQGASTEAFF; DNA: TGTGCCAGCAGCGCCCGACAGGGAGCGAGCACTGAAGCTTTCTTT; D: TRBD1; J: TRBJ1-1; length: 15; V: TRBV9; size: .
CDR3: CASSLHGDTQYF; DNA: TGCGCCAGCAGCCTGCACGGAGATACGCAGTATTTT; D: .; J: TRBJ2-3; length: 12; V: TRBV5-1; size: .
CDR3: CASSERSGRDSPLHF; DNA: TGTGCCAGCAGTGAGAGGTCAGGGCGAGATTCACCCCTCCACTTT; D: .; J: TRBJ1-6; length: 15; V: TRBV25-1; size: .
CDR3: CSANRGRNTEAFF; DNA: TGCAGCGCCAACAGGGGACGAAACACTGAAGCTTTCTTT; D: TRBD1; J: TRBJ1-1; length: 13; V: TRBV29-1; size: .
CDR3: CASSSDRASGNTIYF; DNA: TGTGCCAGCAGTTCGGACAGAGCCTCTGGAAACACCATATATTTT; D: .; J: TRBJ1-3; length: 15; V: TRBV2; size: .
CDR3: CASSLQETQYF; DNA: TGTGCCAGCAGCCTCCAAGAGACCCAGTACTTC; D: .; J: TRBJ2-5; length: 11; V: TRBV11-2; size: .
CDR3: CASSIEASGVWGEQFF; DNA: TGTGCCAGTAGTATAGAAGCTAGCGGGGTCTGGGGTGAGCAGTTCTTC; D: TRBD2; J: TRBJ2-1; length: 16; V: TRBV19; size: .
CDR3: CASSRFGTGSNTGELFF; DNA: TGTGCCAGCAGTCGCTTTGGGACAGGGTCGAACACCGGGGAGCTGTTTTTT; D: TRBD1; J: TRBJ2-2; length: 17; V: TRBV6-4; size: .
CDR3: CASSQRQGSGNTIYF; DNA: TGTGCCAGCAGCCAAAGACAGGGGTCTGGAAACACCATATATTTT; D: TRBD1; J: TRBJ1-3; length: 15; V: TRBV14; size: .
CDR3: CASTPGQETQYF; DNA: TGTGCCAGCACCCCGGGGCAAGAGACCCAGTACTTC; D: .; J: TRBJ2-5; length: 12; V: TRBV7-9; size: once
CDR3: CASEGGQGVPQYF; DNA: TGTGCCAGCGAGGGGGGACAGGGCGTCCCGCAGTACTTC; D: TRBD1; J: TRBJ2-7; length: 13; V: TRBV6-1; size: .
CDR3: CASSPPRGYNSPLHF; DNA: TGTGCCAGCAGCCCCCCCCGGGGTTATAATTCACCCCTCCACTTT; D: .; J: TRBJ1-6; length: 15; V: TRBV7-9; size: .
CDR3: CASSPGQGYEQYF; DNA: TGTGCCAGCAGCCCGGGACAGGGCTACGAGCAGTACTTC; D: TRBD1; J: TRBJ2-7; length: 13; V: TRBV28; size: .
CDR3: CALTGPTNEKLFF; DNA: TGTGCCTTAACAGGACCAACTAATGAAAAACTGTTTTTT; D: .; J: TRBJ1-4; length: 13; V: TRBV30; size: once
CDR3: CAWSVQDNSPLHF; DNA: TGTGCCTGGAGTGTACAAGATAATTCACCCCTCCACTTT; D: .; J: TRBJ1-6; length: 13; V: TRBV30; size: few
CDR3: CASSYGGGGYEQYF; DNA: TGTGCCAGCAGTTACGGGGGGGGAGGCTACGAGCAGTACTTC; D: TRBD2; J: TRBJ2-7; length: 14; V: TRBV6-5; size: .
CDR3: CASSEWELGQYF; DNA: TGTGCCAGCAGTGAATGGGAGCTAGGGCAGTACTTC; D: .; J: TRBJ2-7; length: 12; V: TRBV6-1; size: .